This TCR beta chain was sequenced during a study of T cell responses to AZD1222 COVID-19 vaccine. Study findings and constraints: Unmutated variant regions are reportedly targeted by nearly half of spike-specific TCRs. Only five or six individuals given AZD1222 were seropositive at baseline.

Profiled with immunoSEQ multiplex PCR; TCRdb holds only in-frame clones, not every one. The data hold 150,000 or so clones, with about 85% observed a single time. Comments on this clone: Its antigen remains unidentified.

Looked up from germline, CDR1 is SNHLY and CDR2 is FYNNEI. V shed 3 bases and J shed 6 bases, with 17 bases lying between them. This CDR3 is built from 16 residues. The V and J genes are TRBV2 and TRBJ1-4; D not resolved. This sequence was found in an adult who had recovered from COVID-19. Sequencing used peripheral blood, obtained after recovery from COVID-19. The CDR3 protein is CASSENSWGGHEKLFF. CDR3 nucleotides: TGTGCCAGCAGTGAGAATTCTTGGGGTGGCCATGAAAAACTGTTTTTT.